What follows are 20 T cell receptor beta chains derived from one specimen sequenced in a study of blood T cell repertoires in COVID-19. Method: immunoSEQ multiplex PCR; TCRdb's copy keeps in-frame clones and lacks some. This table has more than 200,000 clones, 75% to 90% appearing once. The sequencing input was PBMCs or T cells enriched from blood (not recorded which). All receptors derive from a woman in her twenties or thirties who had been exposed to COVID-19.

This clone was picked up one time. The genes are TRBV27 and TRBJ2-2; tentative D call: TRBD1 (7 bases). The CDR3 has 17 amino acids. V was clipped by 6 bases and J by 5 bases, with 22 bases between them. Germline V gene data show CDR1 as MNHEY and CDR2 as SMNVEV (reference sequence). CDR3 coding DNA: TGTGCCAGCAGCTTAAGGGGGCCTTTGGGGAGGACCGGGGAGCTGTTTTTT. Amino acids: CASSLRGPLGRTGELFF.

The V gene is TRBV5-1, the J gene TRBJ2-3, with D perhaps TRBD1 (6 bases). The V end lost 4 bases, the J end lost 4 bases, and 25 bases lay between the germline ends. This CDR3 has 18 residues. The V gene's germline CDR1 is SGHRS and CDR2 YFSETQ. The CDR3 loop is CASSLGTRSGRQADTQYF. DNA of the CDR3: TGCGCCAGCAGCCTGGGGACCCGGTCTGGTCGACAGGCAGATACGCAGTATTTT.

The chain carries TRBV30 and TRBJ1-1; tentative D call: TRBD1 (5 bases). CDR3 length: 13 residues. The V end lost 2 bases, the J end lost 1 base, and 8 bases lay between the germline ends. Per the germline V gene, CDR1 is GTSNPN and CDR2 is SVGIG (reference sequence). CDR3 DNA sequence: TGTGCCTGGAGTCGGGGGAAGAACACTGAAGCTTTCTTT. Translating it yields CAWSRGKNTEAFF. The variable domain in full, with the rest retrieved from reference TRBV30 and TRBJ1-1, is SQTIHQWPATLVQPVGSPLSLECTVEGTSNPNLYWYRQAAGRGLQLLFYSVGIGQISSEVPQNLSASRPQDRQFILSSKKLLLSDSGFYLCAWSRGKNTEAFFGQGTRLTVV.

J is TRBJ1-4 and V is TRBV28, with 7 bases aligning to TRBD1. V lost 4 bases, J lost 5 bases, and 4 bases stayed unmatched. The CDR3 covers 14 residues. CDR1 is MDHEN and CDR2 is SYDVKM in the germline V gene. For the CDR3, the DNA is TGTGCCAGCAGTTGGGACAGTGCGAATGAAAAACTGTTTTTT. Protein product: CASSWDSANEKLFF.

This clone is a singleton in its sample. The chain joins TRBV29-1 to TRBJ2-1; 16 nucleotides line up with TRBD2. V lost 6 bases to trimming and J lost 0 bases; unmatched junction nucleotides: 8. The CDR3 loop spans 18 amino acids. CDR1 is SQVTM, CDR2 ANQGSEA, per germline. The CDR3, as DNA: TGCAGCGTCGGCCTGGGACTAGCGGGAGGGTTCTCCTACAATGAGCAGTTCTTC. This sequence encodes CSVGLGLAGGFSYNEQFF.

The chain recombines TRBV2 with TRBJ2-7; tentatively, D is TRBD1 (5 bases). Looked up from germline, CDR1 is SNHLY and CDR2 is FYNNEI. Trimming removed 4 bases from V and 5 bases from J, with 15 bases in between. This CDR3 has 14 amino acids. The CDR3 protein is CASSGFSQGHEQYF. The CDR3 nucleotides read TGTGCCAGCAGTGGATTTAGCCAGGGCCACGAGCAGTACTTC.

This clone was recorded a few times. V gene TRBV3-1 (or the pseudogene TRBV3-2) combines with J gene TRBJ2-2, with 12 nucleotides matching TRBD2. After removal of 1 base from V and 3 bases from J, the junction contained 3 bases not matched to a gene. CDR3 length: 17 residues. Germline loops: CDR1 LGHDT, CDR2 YNNKEL (reference sequence). CDR3 in amino acids: CASSQGLAGVDTGELFF. In DNA form, the CDR3 reads TGTGCCAGCAGCCAAGGACTAGCGGGAGTGGACACCGGGGAGCTGTTTTTT.

The chain uses TRBV12-3 or TRBV12-4 and TRBJ2-1; D gene uncertain. The CDR3 contains 13 residues. Trimming shortened V by 2 bases and J by 7 bases, and 9 bases separated the two germline ends. Here the CDR3 DNA reads TGTGCCAGCAGTTTAAACCCCGGTAATGAGCAGTTCTTC. Its translation: CASSLNPGNEQFF.

V is TRBV28 and J is TRBJ2-4; D not resolved. The CDR3 is made up of 17 amino acids. The germline V gene has CDR1 MDHEN and CDR2 SYDVKM. V was shortened by 5 bases and J by 0 bases, with 17 bases between the two germline ends. The CDR3 here is CASSTPSGELAKNIQYF. DNA of the CDR3: TGTGCCAGCAGTACCCCCTCTGGAGAGCTAGCCAAAAACATTCAGTACTTC.

The rearrangement uses TRBV28 and TRBJ1-2, with D unresolved. Germline V gives CDR1 MDHEN, CDR2 SYDVKM. V lost 2 bases to trimming and J lost 4 bases, with 11 bases between them. This CDR3 has 14 residues. The CDR3 loop reads CASSLLGILYGYTF. The CDR3, as DNA: TGTGCCAGCAGTTTACTCGGGATTCTCTATGGCTACACCTTC.

CDR3 nucleotide sequence: TGCGCCAGCAGCCCCGGACAGGCTGCAGATACGCAGTATTTT. Translating it yields CASSPGQAADTQYF. The rearrangement joins TRBV5-1 to TRBJ2-3; 7 bases line up with TRBD1. The CDR3 runs 14 residues. Germline values: CDR1 SGHRS, CDR2 YFSETQ. J gave up 4 bases and V 4 bases, and 6 bases lay outside the gene matches.

Comment on this clone: Different DNA sequences within this sample yield the same CDR3. The chain recombines TRBV18 with TRBJ2-7; D gene unclear. Germline V CDR1 and CDR2: KGHSH, LQKENI. The CDR3 has 13 residues. The V and J ends lost 2 bases and 0 bases respectively, with 5 bases between them. The chain's CDR3 is CASSPGSSYEQYF. CDR3 DNA sequence: TGTGCCAGCTCACCAGGCAGCTCCTACGAGCAGTACTTC.

This clone was counted a few times. CDR3 DNA sequence: TGTGCCAGCAGCCAAGAGTCTCTGGGGGAGCTGTTTTTT. Amino acids: CASSQESLGELFF. The V gene is TRBV3-1 (or the pseudogene TRBV3-2), the J gene TRBJ2-2; D gene unclear. The CDR3 has 13 amino acids. V lost 0 bases and J lost 8, with 7 bases in between. Germline V gene lookup returns CDR1 LGHDT and CDR2 YNNKEL (reference sequence).

This chain links TRBV9 with TRBJ2-2; TRBD2 matches at 7 bases. There are 14 residues in the CDR3. Germline lookup yields CDR1 SGDLS and CDR2 YYNGEE. V shed 5 bases, J shed 1 base, and the junction held 2 bases outside the gene matches. As DNA, the CDR3 is TGTGCCAGCAGTTTAGCGGGGAACACCGGGGAGCTGTTTTTT. Residues: CASSLAGNTGELFF.

As regards this clone: One end of the junction does not line up with germline, which may come from a read error. The chain carries TRBV7-7 and TRBJ2-5; TRBD1 aligns across 7 bases. From germline, CDR1 is SSHAT and CDR2 FNYEAQ (reference sequence). The CDR3 runs 14 residues. CDR3 in amino acids: CASSPGTVQETQYF. The CDR3 bases are TGTGCTAGCAGCCCAGGGACAGTCCAAGAGACCCAGTACTTC. The full variable domain, its missing parts supplied by reference TRBV7-7 and TRBJ2-5, is GAGVSQSPRYKVTKRGQDVTLRCDPISSHATLYWYQQALGQGPEFLTYFNYEAQPDKSGLPSDRFSAERPEGSISTLTIQRTEQRDSAMYRCASSPGTVQETQYFGPGTRLLVL.

The rearrangement joins TRBV11-1 to TRBJ2-1; 9 bases align to TRBD2. This CDR3 region has 15 residues. Germline V CDR1 and CDR2: SGHAT, FQDESV (reference sequence). J lost 9 bases, V lost 1 base, and 7 bases had no gene match. The CDR3 protein is CASSLELAGAGEQFF. CDR3 DNA: TGTGCCAGCAGCTTAGAGTTAGCGGGAGCTGGTGAGCAGTTCTTC. Full variable domain (rest looked up from reference TRBV11-1 and TRBJ2-1): EAEVAQSPRYKITEKSQAVAFWCDPISGHATLYWYRQILGQGPELLVQFQDESVVDDSQLPKDRFSAERLKGVDSTLKIQPAELGDSAMYLCASSLELAGAGEQFFGPGTRLTVL.

The chain employs TRBV5-1 and TRBJ1-6; 7 bases align to TRBD1. J was trimmed by 6 bases and V by 2 bases; bases with no gene match: 5. The CDR3 spans 15 residues. Germline CDR1 SGHRS, CDR2 YFSETQ. Here the CDR3 reads CASSLDRAGNSPLHF. The CDR3 DNA reads TGCGCCAGCAGCTTAGACAGGGCCGGTAATTCACCCCTCCACTTT.

V and J are TRBV5-4 and TRBJ2-3; 7 bases fit TRBD2. CDR3 length equals 14 residues. V was clipped by 3 bases and J by 6 bases; unmatched bases: 7. Germline CDR1 SGHNT, CDR2 YYREEE (reference sequence). The chain's CDR3 is CASSSGTKLDTQYF. Written as DNA, the CDR3 is TGTGCCAGCAGCTCCGGGACTAAGTTGGATACGCAGTATTTT.

This clone occurred a few times. V is TRBV18 and J is TRBJ1-3, with a possible D match to TRBD1 (5 bases). This CDR3 contains 14 residues. Trimming shortened V by 4 bases and J by 2 bases, and 9 bases separated the two germline ends. Germline values: CDR1 KGHSH, CDR2 LQKENI. CDR3 protein: CASSLRVAGNTIYF. CDR3 in DNA: TGTGCCAGCTCACTCAGGGTAGCTGGAAACACCATATATTTT.

The V call is TRBV5-1, the J call TRBJ1-4, with no clear D. The V end was cut by 0 bases, the J end by 0 bases, with 12 bases between. In germline, CDR1 is SGHRS, CDR2 YFSETQ. The CDR3 loop spans 17 amino acids. CDR3 sequence (DNA): TGCGCCAGCAGCTTGGCCGGGAAGTCTGCAACTAATGAAAAACTGTTTTTT. Protein sequence: CASSLAGKSATNEKLFF.